This entry concerns a single T cell receptor (beta chain). With 6 bases clipped from V and 7 bases from J, the junction kept 18 bases outside the gene matches. The germline V gene encodes CDR1 MNHEY and CDR2 SMNVEV (reference sequence). The CDR3 totals 18 residues. The sample is drawn from a study of blood T cell repertoires in COVID-19. Looking at the study overall: PBMCs, B-cell-depleted T cells, or T cells were the source of the cDNA or gDNA that made up the material.

In the source study's methods: Using reference gene primer amplification, nucleated cell counts were estimated. Clones were sequenced by immunoSEQ multiplex PCR, and TCRdb holds only the in-frame ones, with some missing. Clone size and V and J calls were adopted from that table, with D and trimming inferred from the DNA. This table holds a few hundred thousand clones, around 90% found once. The Seattle site enrolled patients during active infection and followed them longitudinally. The TCR originated in a woman aged 40 to 49 with COVID-19, enrolled during active disease. The sample was peripheral blood. The genes are TRBV27 and TRBJ1-5; 10 nucleotides match TRBD1. The CDR3 reads CASSLSGGDRGGRQPQHF. CDR3 in DNA: TGTGCCAGCAGCCTCTCCGGGGGGGACAGGGGAGGAAGGCAGCCCCAGCATTTT.